These 20 T cell receptor beta chains originate from one sample sequenced in a study of beta chain features in type 1 diabetes (dated by TCRdb to the late 2010s). General conclusions and limits of the study: In all four CD4+ subsets, TCRB CDR3 length was moderately but significantly shorter in type 1 diabetes patients.

Library preparation employed the immunoSEQ multiplex PCR assay. All of the isolated RNA was reverse transcribed with the High Capacity cDNA Reverse Transcription Kit, so expressed TCRB transcripts were sequenced. Entries here come from immuneACCESS through TCRdb and include only in-frame sequences with V and J called. Some clones fail to appear in such tables; in the studies checked, an unresolved V gene covers under half of the shortfall, and the cause of the remainder is unknown. The sample yields around 300,000 clones; approximately 15% were counted once. The top ten clones comprise roughly 0.015% of the sample. These receptors have no identified antigens. The sample taken for sequencing was naive CD4+ T cells from blood. This specimen's cell subset or site label, per the study, means: true naive CD4+ T cells. The receptors stem from a man between 18 and 29 years old with type 1 diabetes.

This clone has a handful of counts. This chain links TRBV29-1 with TRBJ2-5, with TRBD2 as a possible D gene (6 bases). Germline loops: CDR1 SQVTM, CDR2 ANQGSEA. Trimming removed 5 bases at V and 3 bases at J, with 10 bases between. This CDR3 is 12 amino acids long. This chain's CDR3 is CSVWRVEETQYF. The CDR3 DNA is TGCAGCGTTTGGAGGGTCGAAGAGACCCAGTACTTC.

This clone appeared a few times. Other DNA sequences of this sample code for an identical CDR3. CDR3 DNA sequence: TGCGCCAGCAGTCCAGGGACAGGGACCTACGAGCAGTACTTC. As protein: CASSPGTGTYEQYF. This chain joins TRBV5-1 and TRBJ2-7, with 9 positions matching TRBD1. The germline V gene encodes CDR1 SGHRS and CDR2 YFSETQ. CDR3 length equals 14 residues. The V and J ends lost 5 bases and 2 bases, in that order; junction bases with no gene match: 5.

The chain couples TRBV7-2 to TRBJ1-6; 7 bases are a match to TRBD1. The J segment lost 9 bases and the V segment lost 5 bases, leaving 7 bases of the junction unmatched. The CDR3 is 14 residues long. Germline CDR1 is SGHTA and CDR2 is FQGNSA. CDR3: CASSERGPGSPLHF. As DNA, the CDR3 is TGTGCCAGCAGCGAAAGGGGGCCCGGTTCACCCCTCCACTTT.

The chain combines TRBV7-9 with TRBJ2-7, with 8 nucleotides matching TRBD1. The CDR3 extends over 15 amino acids. Germline assignment: CDR1 SEHNR and CDR2 FQNEAQ (reference sequence). The junction had 9 bases not matched to a gene; V was cut back by 4 bases and J by 4 bases. The CDR3 DNA reads TGTGCCAGCAGCTCCACCGGGACAGGCCGATACGAGCAGTACTTC. Translated: CASSSTGTGRYEQYF.

There are a few counts of this clone. The chain uses TRBV29-1 and TRBJ2-5, with 10 nucleotides matching TRBD1. Germline values: CDR1 SQVTM, CDR2 ANQGSEA. This CDR3 spans 12 amino acids. The V and J ends lost 4 bases and 4 bases, in that order; junction bases with no gene match: 0. CDR3 nucleotides: TGCAGCGTTGGGACAGGGGGAGAGACCCAGTACTTC. It codes for CSVGTGGETQYF. The whole variable domain, filled in from reference TRBV29-1 and TRBJ2-5, reads SAVISQKPSRDICQRGTSLTIQCQVDSQVTMMFWYRQQPGQSLTLIATANQGSEATYESGFVIDKFPISRPNLTFSTLTVSNMSPEDSSIYLCSVGTGGETQYFGPGTRLLVL.

This clone was recorded a few times. The J gene is TRBJ2-7, the V gene TRBV5-6; no definite D call. CDR1 and CDR2 (germline): SGHDT, YYEEEE. This CDR3 spans 14 amino acids. V lost 1 base to trimming and J lost 3 bases, with 11 bases between them. The CDR3 loop reads CASSLMSVRYEQYF. The CDR3, as DNA: TGTGCCAGCAGCTTGATGAGCGTTCGCTACGAGCAGTACTTC.

This chain connects TRBV5-4 to TRBJ2-5, with 7 bases matching TRBD1. Germline V CDR1 and CDR2: SGHNT, YYREEE (reference sequence). V shed 4 bases, J shed 2 bases, and the junction held 8 bases outside the gene matches. The CDR3 loop spans 15 amino acids. The CDR3 reads CASSQIDRAQETQYF. The CDR3 region has the DNA TGTGCCAGCAGCCAGATTGACAGGGCTCAAGAGACCCAGTACTTC.

V is TRBV7-9 and J is TRBJ1-2, with TRBD1 identical over 7 bases. Germline V gene lookup returns CDR1 SEHNR and CDR2 FQNEAQ (reference sequence). V lost 5 bases, J lost 4 bases, and 10 bases stayed unmatched. This CDR3 is built from 15 residues. CDR3: CASSMSGGPLYGYTF. The CDR3 nucleotides are TGTGCCAGCAGCATGTCAGGGGGTCCCCTCTATGGCTACACCTTC.

The chain employs TRBV6-5 and TRBJ2-5, with D perhaps TRBD2 (6 bases). Trimming stripped 0 bases from V and 2 bases from J, with 7 bases between. Germline values: CDR1 MNHEY, CDR2 SVGAGI. CDR3 length: 14 residues. The chain's CDR3 is CASSYSAGQETQYF. CDR3 coding DNA: TGTGCCAGCAGTTACTCGGCGGGGCAAGAGACCCAGTACTTC.

The V and J genes are TRBV6-6 and TRBJ2-7; 10 nucleotides match TRBD1. Germline loops: CDR1 MNHNY, CDR2 SVGAGI (reference sequence). The CDR3 sequence is 15 residues long. V gave up 7 bases and J gave up 5 bases; unmatched junction bases: 11. CDR3 nucleotides: TGTGCCAGCAAGCCTCCGGGACAGGGGATTAACGAGCAGTACTTC. Amino acids: CASKPPGQGINEQYF.

In this sample, this clone turned up a few times. The chain is built from TRBV19 and TRBJ2-4; D not resolved. Trimming left V 3 bases short and J 2 bases short, with 2 bases between. The CDR3 runs to 12 residues. Germline V CDR1 and CDR2: LNHDA, SQIVND (reference sequence). CDR3 sequence: CASSITKNIQYF. The CDR3 bases are TGTGCCAGTAGTATTACCAAAAACATTCAGTACTTC.

This clone has just a few counts. This rearrangement joins TRBV5-6 to TRBJ1-5, with 7 bases identical to TRBD1. The CDR3 runs to 16 residues. The V gene's germline CDR1 is SGHDT and CDR2 YYEEEE. J gave up 3 bases and V 0 bases, and 6 bases lay outside the gene matches. The CDR3 reads CASSLGRDSYNQPQHF. CDR3 in DNA: TGTGCCAGCAGCTTGGGACGGGACAGCTACAATCAGCCCCAGCATTTT.

This clone was detected only a few times. The chain uses TRBV27 and TRBJ1-1, with a weak D call TRBD1 (5 bases). This CDR3 region has 13 residues. V lost 4 bases to trimming and J lost 2 bases, with 8 bases between them. Germline V gene lookup returns CDR1 MNHEY and CDR2 SMNVEV (reference sequence). CDR3 DNA: TGTGCCAGCAGTTCCAGGGCTAACACTGAAGCTTTCTTT. Protein product: CASSSRANTEAFF.

This clone came up a few times. V gene TRBV5-1 combines with J gene TRBJ2-5, with 7 bases matching TRBD1. CDR1 is SGHRS and CDR2 is YFSETQ in the germline V gene. The junction had 3 bases not matched to a gene; V was cut back by 1 base and J by 0 bases. The CDR3 contains 15 residues. The CDR3 nucleotides are TGCGCCAGCAGCTTGCCCGGGACAGACCAAGAGACCCAGTACTTC. Amino acids: CASSLPGTDQETQYF.

The gene calls are TRBV6-6 and TRBJ2-1; TRBD1 aligns across 9 bases. This CDR3 has 14 residues. After removal of 2 bases from V and 7 bases from J, the junction contained 3 bases not matched to a gene. Per germline, CDR1 MNHNY and CDR2 SVGAGI (reference sequence). As DNA, the CDR3 is TGTGCCAGCAGTTACAGACAGGGGGGAAATGAGCAGTTCTTC. Amino acid sequence: CASSYRQGGNEQFF.

This rearrangement joins TRBV19 to TRBJ2-5, with 11 nucleotides matching TRBD2. This CDR3 comprises 17 residues. The V gene's germline CDR1 is LNHDA and CDR2 SQIVND (reference sequence). The V segment lost 5 bases and the J segment 5 bases; nucleotides outside the gene matches: 13. CDR3 coding DNA: TGTGCCAGTAGTCCCCTCCCCCGACTAGCGGGGAGGGAGACCCAGTACTTC. Translation gives CASSPLPRLAGRETQYF.

This clone was detected only a few times. The chain couples TRBV5-1 to TRBJ2-7, with TRBD1 as a possible D gene (5 bases). This CDR3 region has 15 residues. Trimming removed 3 bases from V and 3 bases from J, with 16 bases in between. Looked up from germline, CDR1 is SGHRS and CDR2 is YFSETQ. CDR3 amino acids: CASSWGQRNIYEQYF. In nucleotides, the CDR3 is TGCGCCAGCAGCTGGGGCCAGCGAAACATCTACGAGCAGTACTTC.

The V and J genes are TRBV5-1 and TRBJ1-2; 8 bases match TRBD1. The CDR3 sequence is 14 residues long. Losses at the gene ends were 1 base for V and 7 bases for J; bases not matched to a gene: 6. Per the germline V gene, CDR1 is SGHRS and CDR2 is YFSETQ. The CDR3 DNA follows: TGCGCCAGCAGCTTGTCTCCGACAGGGGTTGGCTACACCTTC. It is translated as CASSLSPTGVGYTF.

The sample holds a few counts of this clone. The chain joins TRBV28 to TRBJ1-2, with 7 bases matching TRBD1. The CDR3 runs to 13 residues. Germline assignment: CDR1 MDHEN and CDR2 SYDVKM. V lost 7 bases, J lost 8 bases, and 10 bases stayed unmatched. The DNA of the CDR3 is TGTGCCAGCACCACGGGACAGTGGGAAGGCTACACCTTC. Translation: CASTTGQWEGYTF.

The chain combines TRBV7-6 with TRBJ1-2; D gene ambiguous. This CDR3 has 12 amino acids. The germline V and J ends were trimmed by 2 bases and 8 bases, with 9 bases remaining between them. Germline CDR1 is SGHVS and CDR2 is FNYEAQ. CDR3 coding DNA: TGTGCCAGCAGCTTAAAGACGGGAGGCTACACCTTC. This codes for CASSLKTGGYTF.